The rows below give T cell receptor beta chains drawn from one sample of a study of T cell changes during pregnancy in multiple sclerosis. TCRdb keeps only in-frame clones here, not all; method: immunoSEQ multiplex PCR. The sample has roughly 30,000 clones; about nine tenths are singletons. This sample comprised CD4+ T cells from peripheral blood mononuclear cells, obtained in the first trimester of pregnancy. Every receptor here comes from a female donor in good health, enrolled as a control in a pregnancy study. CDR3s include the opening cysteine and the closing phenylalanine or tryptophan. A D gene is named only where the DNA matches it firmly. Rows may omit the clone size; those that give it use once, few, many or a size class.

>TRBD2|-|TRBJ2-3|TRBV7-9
CASSQGLAGAGTDTQYF
TGTGCCAGCAGCCAAGGACTAGCGGGAGCGGGCACAGATACGCAGTATTTT
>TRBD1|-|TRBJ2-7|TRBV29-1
CSALRGTGESYEQYF
TGCAGCGCCCTCCGTGGGACAGGGGAATCCTACGAGCAGTACTTC
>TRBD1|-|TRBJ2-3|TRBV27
CASRQGQVADTQYF
TGTGCCAGCAGGCAGGGACAGGTAGCGGATACGCAGTATTTT
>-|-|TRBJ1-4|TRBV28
CASSSFRRGGEKLFF
TGTGCCAGCAGCTCATTTCGGCGGGGGGGGGAAAAACTGTTTTTT
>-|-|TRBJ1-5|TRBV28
CASSLLGGLGNQPQHF
TGTGCCAGCAGTTTATTGGGGGGATTAGGCAATCAGCCCCAGCATTTT
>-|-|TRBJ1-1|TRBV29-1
CSGLTRTVEAFF
TGCAGCGGATTAACTAGGACCGTTGAAGCTTTCTTT
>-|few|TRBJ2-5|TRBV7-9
CASSFGGQRETQYF
TGTGCCAGCAGCTTCGGGGGACAGAGAGAGACCCAGTACTTC
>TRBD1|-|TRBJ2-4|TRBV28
CASSGNRGRVGNIQYF
TGTGCCAGCAGTGGAAACAGGGGGCGGGTTGGAAACATTCAGTACTTC
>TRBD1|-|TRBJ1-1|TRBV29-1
CSVSSGQGVPGAFF
TGCAGCGTTTCTTCGGGACAGGGGGTTCCCGGAGCTTTCTTT
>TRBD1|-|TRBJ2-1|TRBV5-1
CASSLGGTGLSSYNEQFF
TGCGCCAGCAGCTTGGGCGGGACAGGACTTAGCTCCTACAATGAGCAGTTCTTC
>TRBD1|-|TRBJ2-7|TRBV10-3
CAVGTVFYEQYF
TGTGCCGTTGGGACAGTATTCTACGAGCAGTACTTC
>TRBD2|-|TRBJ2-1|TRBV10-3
CAISETSGVNNEQFF
TGTGCCATCAGCGAGACTAGCGGGGTTAACAATGAGCAGTTCTTC
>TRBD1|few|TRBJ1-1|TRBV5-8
CASSPGGADTEAFF
TGTGCCAGCAGCCCAGGGGGCGCGGACACTGAAGCTTTCTTT
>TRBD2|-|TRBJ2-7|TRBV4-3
CASSPGGLAGKGEQYF
TGCGCCAGCAGCCCGGGGGGGCTAGCGGGAAAGGGCGAGCAGTACTTC
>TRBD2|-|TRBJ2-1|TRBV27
CASRIAGGLENEQFF
TGTGCCAGCAGAATAGCGGGGGGGCTAGAGAATGAGCAGTTCTTC
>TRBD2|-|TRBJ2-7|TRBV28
CASSFQREGSYEQYF
TGTGCCAGCAGTTTCCAGCGGGAGGGCTCCTACGAGCAGTACTTC
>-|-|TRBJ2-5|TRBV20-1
CSATGSQTQYF
TGCAGTGCTACAGGGTCGCAGACCCAGTACTTC
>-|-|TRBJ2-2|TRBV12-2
CASRLARTRGGRNTGELFF
TGTGCAAGTCGCTTAGCCCGAACGCGGGGCGGGAGGAACACCGGGGAGCTGTTTTTT
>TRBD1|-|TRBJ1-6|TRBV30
CAWSVGTGNSPLHF
TGTGCCTGGAGTGTTGGGACAGGGAATTCACCCCTCCACTTT
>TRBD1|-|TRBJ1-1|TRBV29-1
CSGAGTGKDGAFF
TGCAGCGGCGCCGGGACAGGGAAGGACGGAGCTTTCTTT
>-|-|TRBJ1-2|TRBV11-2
CASSPTPGLYGYTF
TGTGCCAGCAGCCCCACGCCGGGACTCTATGGCTACACCTTC
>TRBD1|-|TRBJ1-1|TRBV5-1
CASSPGQGARMNTEAFF
TGCGCCAGCAGCCCGGGACAGGGGGCGCGGATGAACACTGAAGCTTTCTTT
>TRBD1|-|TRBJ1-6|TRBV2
CASVRQGSYNSPLHF
TGTGCCAGCGTGAGACAGGGCTCCTATAATTCACCCCTCCACTTT
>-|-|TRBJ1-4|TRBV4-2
CASSPWESTNEKLFF
TGTGCCAGCAGCCCCTGGGAGTCAACTAATGAAAAACTGTTTTTT
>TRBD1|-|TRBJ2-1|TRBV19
CASRSDRGHEQFF
TGTGCCAGTAGATCAGACAGGGGCCATGAGCAGTTCTTC
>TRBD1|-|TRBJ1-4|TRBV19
CASSIRGQTSNEKLFF
TGTGCCAGTAGTATAAGGGGACAGACGTCTAATGAAAAACTGTTTTTT
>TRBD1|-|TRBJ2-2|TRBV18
CASSPGTGGRTGELFF
TGTGCCAGCTCACCAGGTACAGGGGGCCGCACCGGGGAGCTGTTTTTT